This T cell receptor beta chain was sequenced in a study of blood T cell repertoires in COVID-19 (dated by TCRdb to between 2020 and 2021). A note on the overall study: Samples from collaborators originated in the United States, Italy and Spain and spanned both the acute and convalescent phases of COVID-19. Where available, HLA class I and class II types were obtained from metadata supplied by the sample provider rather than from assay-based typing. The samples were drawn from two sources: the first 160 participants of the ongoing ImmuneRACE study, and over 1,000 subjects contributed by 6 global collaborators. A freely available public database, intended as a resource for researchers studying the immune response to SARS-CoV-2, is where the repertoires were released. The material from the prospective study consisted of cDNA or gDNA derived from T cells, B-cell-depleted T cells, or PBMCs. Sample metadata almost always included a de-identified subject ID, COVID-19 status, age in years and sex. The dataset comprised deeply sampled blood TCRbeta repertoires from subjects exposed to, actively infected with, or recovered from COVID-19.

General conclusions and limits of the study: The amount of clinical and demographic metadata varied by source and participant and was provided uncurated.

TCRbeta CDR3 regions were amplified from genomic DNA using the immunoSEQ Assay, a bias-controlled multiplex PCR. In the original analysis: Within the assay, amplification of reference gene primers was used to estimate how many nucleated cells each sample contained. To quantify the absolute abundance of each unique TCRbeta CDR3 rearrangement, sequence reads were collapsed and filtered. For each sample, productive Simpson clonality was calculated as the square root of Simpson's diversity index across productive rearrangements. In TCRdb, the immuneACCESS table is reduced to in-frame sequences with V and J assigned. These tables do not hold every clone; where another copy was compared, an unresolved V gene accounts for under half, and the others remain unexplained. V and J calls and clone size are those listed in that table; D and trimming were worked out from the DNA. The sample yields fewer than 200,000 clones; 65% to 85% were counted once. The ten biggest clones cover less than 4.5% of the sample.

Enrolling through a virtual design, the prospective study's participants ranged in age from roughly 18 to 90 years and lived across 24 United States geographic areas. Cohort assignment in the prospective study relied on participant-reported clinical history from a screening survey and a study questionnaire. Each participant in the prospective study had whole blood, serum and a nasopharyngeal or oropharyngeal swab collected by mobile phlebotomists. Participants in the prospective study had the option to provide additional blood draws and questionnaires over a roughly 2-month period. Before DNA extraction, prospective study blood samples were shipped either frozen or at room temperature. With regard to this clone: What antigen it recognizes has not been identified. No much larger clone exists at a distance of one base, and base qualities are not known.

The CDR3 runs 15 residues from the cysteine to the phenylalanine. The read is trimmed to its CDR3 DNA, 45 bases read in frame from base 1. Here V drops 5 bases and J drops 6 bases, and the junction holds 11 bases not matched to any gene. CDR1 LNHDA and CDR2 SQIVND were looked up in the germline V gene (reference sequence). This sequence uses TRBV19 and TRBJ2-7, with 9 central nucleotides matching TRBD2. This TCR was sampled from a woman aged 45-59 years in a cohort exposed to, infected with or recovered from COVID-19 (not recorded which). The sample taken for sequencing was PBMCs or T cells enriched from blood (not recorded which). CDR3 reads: CASSDPGLARVEQYF. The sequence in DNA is TGTGCCAGTAGTGACCCGGGACTAGCACGGGTCGAGCAGTACTTC.